This passage covers 31 T cell receptor beta chains from one sample sequenced in a study of blood T cell repertoires in COVID-19 (dated by TCRdb to 2020 to 2021). Preparation of the library involved the immunoSEQ multiplex PCR assay. TCRdb retrieved this table from immuneACCESS and kept in-frame rearrangements only. Not all clones are present; in checked studies, unresolved V genes account for under half, and no reason is known for the remainder. The sample has 100,000 to 150,000 clones on record, approximately 80% of them singletons. The top ten constitute approximately 2% of the sample. The specimen was peripheral blood. Receptors were obtained from a man aged 65-85 years with acute or convalescent COVID-19.

This chain joins TRBV24-1 and TRBJ2-3, with D maybe TRBD2 (6 bases). Germline-derived CDR1 and CDR2 are KGHDR and SFDVKD. This CDR3 has 17 amino acids. V dropped 0 bases and J dropped 0 bases, with 12 bases sitting between them. CDR3 bases: TGTGCCACCAGTGATTTGGGAGGGGCTCCTAGCACAGATACGCAGTATTTT. Its protein product is CATSDLGGAPSTDTQYF.

This clone was observed a single time. The genes are TRBV18 and TRBJ2-2; 7 nucleotides line up with TRBD1. Germline V CDR1 and CDR2: KGHSH, LQKENI. The V and J ends lost 4 bases and 5 bases, in that order; junction bases with no gene match: 4. CDR3 length: 14 residues. The CDR3 bases are TGTGCCAGCTCACGACAGGGTTGGACCGGGGAGCTGTTTTTT. Translation: CASSRQGWTGELFF.

The chain is built from TRBV1 and TRBJ1-2. TRBV1 is recorded as a pseudogene. This CDR3 contains 10 residues. Here the CDR3 reads CTPFSGFYTF. CDR3 in DNA: TGCACCCCTTTCTCGGGGTTCTACACCTTC.

The sample holds a few counts of this clone. The rearrangement joins TRBV25-1 to TRBJ2-7; 7 bases match TRBD2. This CDR3 contains 13 residues. The V and J ends lost 5 bases and 4 bases, in that order; junction bases with no gene match: 5. Germline CDR1 is MGHDK and CDR2 is SYGVNS. This CDR3 reads CASSRGGPYEQYF. The DNA for the CDR3 is TGTGCCAGCAGTCGCGGGGGTCCTTACGAGCAGTACTTC.

The V call is TRBV2, the J call TRBJ2-1, with TRBD2 matching over 9 bases. There are 15 residues in the CDR3. The V segment lost 6 bases and the J segment 8 bases; nucleotides outside the gene matches: 11. Germline CDR1 and CDR2: SNHLY and FYNNEI. CDR3 loop: CASRVNAGGPYEQFF. In nucleotides, the CDR3 is TGTGCCAGCAGGGTCAACGCGGGGGGGCCTTATGAGCAGTTCTTC. The full variable domain, its missing parts supplied by reference TRBV2 and TRBJ2-1, is EPEVTQTPSHQVTQMGQEVILRCVPISNHLYFYWYRQILGQKVEFLVSFYNNEISEKSEIFDDQFSVERPDGSNFTLKIRSTKLEDSAMYFCASRVNAGGPYEQFFGPGTRLTVL.

The chain couples TRBV20-1 to TRBJ2-1; D uncertain. V was trimmed by 8 bases and J by 3 bases, leaving 8 bases between them. This CDR3 is built from 11 residues. CDR1 is DFQATT, CDR2 SNEGSKA, per germline (reference sequence). DNA of the CDR3: TGCAGTCCCCAACTCTACAATGAGCAGTTCTTC. This translates into CSPQLYNEQFF.

This rearrangement joins TRBV9 to TRBJ2-1; TRBD2 agrees at 12 bases. This CDR3 contains 16 residues. Germline CDR1 SGDLS, CDR2 YYNGEE. Trimming at V came to 3 bases and at J to 6 bases, leaving 7 bases not matched to a gene. The CDR3 DNA follows: TGTGCCAGCAGCGCCTCTAGCGGGGGGGCTGGCAATGAGCAGTTCTTC. This encodes CASSASSGGAGNEQFF.

The DNA for the CDR3 is TGTGCCAGCAGTAACAGAGGGTCCTACAATGAGCAGTTCTTC. Translation gives CASSNRGSYNEQFF. The chain combines TRBV6-5 with TRBJ2-1; the D gene is possibly TRBD2 (5 bases). Looked up from germline, CDR1 is MNHEY and CDR2 is SVGAGI. The CDR3 spans 14 residues. Trimming stripped 5 bases from V and 1 base from J, with 9 bases between.

This clone has more than one count but fewer than ten. This sequence joins TRBV11-2 and TRBJ1-1; unclear D gene. Trimming stripped 5 bases from V and 4 bases from J, with 8 bases between. The CDR3 extends over 12 amino acids. In germline, CDR1 is SGHAT, CDR2 FQNNGV. The CDR3 region has the DNA TGTGCCAGCAGCGCCTCGGGCACTGAAGCTTTCTTT. It translates to CASSASGTEAFF.

The chain couples TRBV15 to TRBJ2-1, with 11 bases matching TRBD1. The CDR3 runs to 15 residues. Germline V gene sequence: CDR1 LNHNV, CDR2 YYDKDF (reference sequence). The junction had 2 bases not matched to a gene; V was cut back by 4 bases and J by 3 bases. The CDR3 region has the DNA TGTGCCACCAGCACCGGGACAGGGGGCTACAATGAGCAGTTCTTC. This codes for CATSTGTGGYNEQFF.

This chain links TRBV5-5 with TRBJ1-3, with D possibly being TRBD1 (6 bases). Germline assignment: CDR1 SGHKS and CDR2 YYEKEE (reference sequence). V was shortened by 2 bases and J by 3 bases, with 6 bases between the two germline ends. There are 13 residues in the CDR3. The CDR3 protein is CASSFRGGNTIYF. The DNA of the CDR3 is TGTGCCAGCAGCTTCAGGGGTGGAAACACCATATATTTT.

The rearrangement links TRBV9 to TRBJ1-1; D might be TRBD1 (5 bases). CDR1 SGDLS and CDR2 YYNGEE come from the germline V gene. This CDR3 has 15 amino acids. V was cut by 0 bases and J by 0 bases, with 9 bases left in between. This CDR3 reads CASSVASGMNTEAFF. CDR3 bases: TGTGCCAGCAGCGTAGCTTCAGGGATGAACACTGAAGCTTTCTTT.

The chain has TRBV29-1 and TRBJ2-6; D unclear. The germline CDR1 and CDR2 sequences are SQVTM and ANQGSEA. Trimming stripped 3 bases from V and 0 bases from J, with 9 bases between. The CDR3 is made up of 15 amino acids. The CDR3 loop reads CSVEGAYSGANVLTF. CDR3 coding DNA: TGCAGCGTTGAGGGCGCGTACTCTGGGGCCAACGTCCTGACTTTC.

The V call is TRBV6-1, the J call TRBJ2-5; D gene uncertain. The CDR3 has 11 amino acids. Germline assignment: CDR1 MNHNS and CDR2 SASEGT. The V gene lost 3 bases and the J gene lost 5 bases, with 4 bases spanning the gap. DNA of the CDR3: TGTGCCAGCAGTGAGGCCGAGACCCAGTACTTC. This sequence encodes CASSEAETQYF.

The chain joins TRBV28 to TRBJ1-6; 10 positions agree with TRBD1. Germline trimming cut 6 bases from V and 7 bases from J; bases unmatched to any gene: 3. Germline CDR1 MDHEN, CDR2 SYDVKM. CDR3 length: 14 amino acids. The CDR3 DNA reads as TGTGCCAGCAGGACGGGACAGGGGAATTCACCCCTCCACTTT. This sequence encodes CASRTGQGNSPLHF.

This clone was seen only a few times. The chain is built from TRBV6-5 and TRBJ2-7; tentatively, D is TRBD1 (6 bases). There are 14 residues in the CDR3. The germline V gene encodes CDR1 MNHEY and CDR2 SVGAGI. V was trimmed by 7 bases and J by 2 bases, leaving 15 bases between them. Here the CDR3 DNA reads TGTGCCAGCACCAAAGACAGGCCGCCCTACGAGCAGTACTTC. Amino acid sequence: CASTKDRPPYEQYF.

The V gene is TRBV24-1, the J gene TRBJ2-2; no definite D call. The CDR3 is 12 residues long. V lost 7 bases and J lost 3, with 5 bases in between. Germline V gene lookup returns CDR1 KGHDR and CDR2 SFDVKD. CDR3 region: CATSRDTGELFF. Here the CDR3 DNA reads TGTGCCACCAGCCGAGACACCGGGGAGCTGTTTTTT.

V gene TRBV7-9 combines with J gene TRBJ1-2, with 10 bases fitting TRBD1. The CDR3 loop spans 16 amino acids. The trim removed 1 base at V and 4 bases at J, leaving 6 bases unmatched. Germline loops: CDR1 SEHNR, CDR2 FQNEAQ (reference sequence). Here the CDR3 DNA reads TGTGCCAGCAGCTTAGGTCTCGGACAGGGGGGCTATGGCTACACCTTC. Its protein is CASSLGLGQGGYGYTF.

This chain links TRBV5-5 with TRBJ2-1; 9 bases fit TRBD2. The CDR3 extends over 16 amino acids. The J segment lost 8 bases and the V segment lost 4 bases, leaving 13 bases of the junction unmatched. Germline CDR1 and CDR2: SGHKS and YYEKEE (reference sequence). CDR3 sequence: CASSALSGGWNDEQFF. The CDR3 DNA reads as TGTGCCAGCAGCGCACTTAGCGGGGGATGGAATGATGAGCAGTTCTTC.

V and J are TRBV5-1 and TRBJ2-1; 12 nucleotides match TRBD1. Trimming cost V 2 bases and J 8 bases; bases outside gene matches: 5. In germline, CDR1 is SGHRS, CDR2 YFSETQ. The CDR3 runs 15 residues. The CDR3 sequence is CASSLRDRGRDEQFF. The CDR3 DNA reads TGCGCCAGCAGCTTACGGGACAGGGGGCGGGATGAGCAGTTCTTC.

This CDR3 is CASGRQGEETQYF. The CDR3 DNA reads as TGTGCCAGCGGCCGACAGGGAGAAGAGACCCAGTACTTC. The gene calls are TRBV3-1 (or the pseudogene TRBV3-2) and TRBJ2-5; 7 nucleotides agree with TRBD1. This CDR3 spans 13 amino acids. Looked up from germline, CDR1 is LGHDT and CDR2 is YNNKEL (reference sequence). After removal of 8 bases from V and 3 bases from J, the junction contained 6 bases not matched to a gene.

This clone was seen more than once but under ten times. This chain connects TRBV3-1 (or the pseudogene TRBV3-2) to TRBJ1-2, with D possibly being TRBD1 (5 bases). V was clipped by 5 bases and J by 4 bases, with 14 bases between them. Germline V CDR1 and CDR2: LGHDT, YNNKEL (reference sequence). This CDR3 is built from 14 residues. CDR3 sequence reads: CASSKFRGGYGYTF. The CDR3 DNA is TGTGCCAGCAGCAAGTTTAGGGGCGGCTATGGCTACACCTTC.

This rearrangement joins TRBV29-1 to TRBJ1-2; D unclear. V was pared by 5 bases and J by 3 bases, with 10 bases between. The germline gives CDR1 SQVTM, CDR2 ANQGSEA. The CDR3 runs to 12 residues. DNA for the CDR3: TGCAGCGTTAGGTCCAGCGACTATGGCTACACCTTC. As protein: CSVRSSDYGYTF.

This chain connects TRBV28 to TRBJ1-5; TRBD1 matches at 7 bases. The CDR3 spans 14 residues. Germline V gene data show CDR1 as MDHEN and CDR2 as SYDVKM. With V trimmed by 4 bases and J by 6 bases, 6 bases remained unmatched. CDR3 in amino acids: CASSSRQGSQPQHF. In DNA, the CDR3 is TGTGCCAGCAGTTCCCGACAGGGAAGTCAGCCCCAGCATTTT.

CDR3 coding DNA: TGTGCCAGCAGCCAAACCCCGACAGGGGGCAAAAATACGCAGTATTTT. As protein: CASSQTPTGGKNTQYF. V and J are TRBV3-1 (or the pseudogene TRBV3-2) and TRBJ2-3; 10 bases match TRBD1. The V gene's germline CDR1 is LGHDT and CDR2 YNNKEL (reference sequence). The CDR3 has 16 amino acids. The trim removed 2 bases at V and 7 bases at J, leaving 9 bases unmatched.

V is TRBV28 and J is TRBJ2-2; TRBD2 matches at 8 bases. CDR1 and CDR2 (germline): MDHEN, SYDVKM. CDR3 length: 15 residues. The V segment lost 8 bases and the J segment 4 bases; nucleotides outside the gene matches: 9. Here the CDR3 DNA reads TGTGCCAGCGCGGACGGCGGGGGGTTCACCGGGGAGCTGTTTTTT. It specifies CASADGGGFTGELFF.

This chain links TRBV30 with TRBJ1-5; D is possibly TRBD1 (5 bases). CDR1 GTSNPN and CDR2 SVGIG come from the germline V gene (reference sequence). The CDR3 is made up of 16 amino acids. V dropped 2 bases and J dropped 6 bases, with 20 bases sitting between them. The CDR3 spells CAWSYQGKGISQPQHF. As DNA, the CDR3 is TGTGCCTGGAGTTACCAGGGAAAAGGTATCAGTCAGCCCCAGCATTTT.

This chain links TRBV7-2 with TRBJ2-2; 8 nucleotides align to TRBD2. The CDR3 has 14 amino acids. Germline CDR1 and CDR2: SGHTA and FQGNSA. The J segment lost 6 bases and the V segment lost 3 bases, leaving 3 bases of the junction unmatched. This CDR3 reads CASSFSGGAGELFF. As DNA, the CDR3 is TGTGCCAGCAGCTTCTCGGGGGGGGCCGGGGAGCTGTTTTTT.

The J gene is TRBJ2-7, the V gene TRBV20-1; 8 bases agree with TRBD1. This CDR3 is built from 11 residues. The germline V gene has CDR1 DFQATT and CDR2 SNEGSKA (reference sequence). Trimming took 3 bases from V and 6 from J; bases not matched to a gene: 1. The CDR3 bases are TGCAGTGCTAGCGACAGGGGCGAGCAGTACTTC. Translating it yields CSASDRGEQYF.

This chain links TRBV18 with TRBJ2-7, with 7 bases that match TRBD1. Trimming removed 3 bases from V and 3 bases from J; junction bases left unmatched: 8. The length of the CDR3 is 15 residues. The germline V gene encodes CDR1 KGHSH and CDR2 LQKENI. CDR3 sequence reads: CASSPRGRGNYEQYF. As DNA, the CDR3 is TGTGCCAGCTCACCGAGGGGGCGAGGAAACTACGAGCAGTACTTC.

This chain connects TRBV5-4 to TRBJ1-1; 7 bases fit TRBD1. The germline V gene encodes CDR1 SGHNT and CDR2 YYREEE (reference sequence). V trimming: 4 bases; J trimming: 5 bases; junction bases outside the gene matches: 8. This CDR3 comprises 14 residues. CDR3 in amino acids: CASSQKGGDTEAFF. CDR3 bases: TGTGCCAGCAGCCAAAAAGGGGGCGATACTGAAGCTTTCTTT.